This TCR beta chain was found in a study of cytomegalovirus exposure and HLA in healthy donors. Study-wide results and limits: In a later analysis, across HLA loci, associated TCR counts were highest for DRB1, lowest for HLA-C. TCR beta sequences reportedly predicted the HLA-A and HLA-B alleles of most subjects accurately.

PCR employed 60 Vbeta and 13 Jbeta primers. Measured with immunoSEQ multiplex PCR; TCRdb has only the in-frame clones, and not every one. The repertoire holds about 89,000 clones, with 67% as singletons. Remarks on this clone: Its target is not known.

This CDR3 spans 19 amino acids. The sequence was collected from a man between 25 and 39 years old in good health and CMV-seronegative. This chain uses TRBV21-1 with TRBJ1-1. TRBV21-1 is an annotated pseudogene. Sequencing was carried out using PBMCs. In DNA, the CDR3 is TGTGCCAGCAGCAAAGCGCCCCTGGTTTCGGAACGGAGCACGACTGAAGCTTTCTTT. It translates to CASSKAPLVSERSTTEAFF.